The 15 T cell receptor beta chains reported below all come from one sample, sequenced in a study of beta chain features in type 1 diabetes. As every portion of the isolated RNA was reverse transcribed, the sequencing read expressed TCRB transcripts. Assay: immunoSEQ multiplex PCR; the TCRdb copy retains only in-frame clones and omits some. In the table there are around 310,000 clones, 11% of which are singletons. Input material: naive CD4+ T cells from blood. These receptors came from a woman aged 25 to 39 in good health.

This clone was detected only a few times. This chain uses TRBV2 with TRBJ2-7; 7 bases line up with TRBD1. CDR1 is SNHLY and CDR2 is FYNNEI in the germline V gene. The CDR3 is 15 residues long. With V trimmed by 4 bases and J by 1 base, 7 bases remained unmatched. The CDR3, as DNA: TGTGCCAGCAGTGCAAACAGGGGTAGGTCCTACGAGCAGTACTTC. Translation: CASSANRGRSYEQYF.

V usage is TRBV19 and J usage is TRBJ2-1; 7 bases agree with TRBD2. The CDR3 is 14 amino acids. Trimming removed 6 bases from V and 8 bases from J; junction bases left unmatched: 10. The germline V gene encodes CDR1 LNHDA and CDR2 SQIVND (reference sequence). DNA for the CDR3: TGTGCCAGTAGACGAAGGACTAGTATCGATGAGCAGTTCTTC. Translated, it gives CASRRRTSIDEQFF.

The genes are TRBV15 and TRBJ2-7, with TRBD2 identical over 13 bases. The junction had 6 bases not matched to a gene; V was cut back by 2 bases and J by 2 bases. CDR3 length equals 17 residues. Germline loops: CDR1 LNHNV, CDR2 YYDKDF (reference sequence). CDR3 amino acids: CATSRPPGLAGAYEQYF. The CDR3, as DNA: TGTGCCACCAGCAGACCCCCCGGACTAGCGGGGGCCTACGAGCAGTACTTC.

In its sample, this clone was seen a few times. The V call is TRBV30, the J call TRBJ2-5, with TRBD2 identical over 8 bases. Germline trimming cut 2 bases from V and 1 base from J; bases unmatched to any gene: 6. CDR3 length equals 15 residues. Germline V gives CDR1 GTSNPN, CDR2 SVGIG (reference sequence). In DNA, the CDR3 is TGTGCCTGGAGTCGAGGCGGGGGGCCCCAAGAGACCCAGTACTTC. Encoded protein: CAWSRGGGPQETQYF.

In its sample, this clone was seen a few times. This sequence joins TRBV7-8 and TRBJ2-5; D is perhaps TRBD1 (6 bases). Trimming cost V 4 bases and J 2 bases, with 17 bases left between them. From germline, CDR1 is SGHVS and CDR2 FQNEAQ. The CDR3 is 16 residues long. CDR3 sequence (DNA): TGTGCCAGCAGCTCCCCCCACATGGACAGTCAAGAGACCCAGTACTTC. Protein: CASSSPHMDSQETQYF.

J is TRBJ2-1 and V is TRBV7-9; no definite D call. Germline assignment: CDR1 SEHNR and CDR2 FQNEAQ (reference sequence). The length of the CDR3 is 16 residues. Between the trimmed V and J ends, which lost 2 bases and 0 bases, there was a span of 11 bases. The CDR3 region has the DNA TGTGCCAGCAGCTTAACAGCCAGTAGCTCCTACAATGAGCAGTTCTTC. Its translation: CASSLTASSSYNEQFF.

The CDR3: CASSLDGGQGADTQYF. The CDR3 coding sequence is TGCGCCAGCAGCTTGGACGGGGGACAGGGGGCAGATACGCAGTATTTT. The chain has TRBV5-1 and TRBJ2-3, with 11 bases lining up with TRBD1. CDR3 length equals 16 residues. J gave up 4 bases and V 0 bases, and 4 bases lay outside the gene matches. The germline V gene encodes CDR1 SGHRS and CDR2 YFSETQ.

This clone was picked up one time. The chain links TRBV12-5 to TRBJ1-1, with D hard to call. CDR3 size: 17 residues. Germline V lookup: CDR1 LGHNT, CDR2 FRNRAP. Trimming stripped 0 bases from V and 1 base from J, with 15 bases between. The CDR3, as DNA: TGTGCTAGTGGTTTGGTAGGGAGGGATAGGTCGAACACTGAAGCTTTCTTT. Translating gives CASGLVGRDRSNTEAFF.

The rearrangement joins TRBV29-1 to TRBJ2-7; 14 bases line up with TRBD2. This CDR3 contains 12 residues. Looked up from germline, CDR1 is SQVTM and CDR2 is ANQGSEA. CDR3 bases: TGCATCAGGACTAGCGGGAGGTTAGAGCAGTACTTC. Its translation is CIRTSGRLEQYF.

This clone has just a few counts. This sequence joins TRBV7-2 and TRBJ2-7, with a possible D match to TRBD2 (5 bases). The V gene's germline CDR1 is SGHTA and CDR2 FQGNSA. The CDR3 has 15 amino acids. V was cut by 5 bases and J by 5 bases, with 19 bases left in between. This chain's CDR3 is CASSPPGRAAHEQYF. The CDR3 bases are TGTGCCAGCAGCCCGCCGGGAAGGGCGGCCCACGAGCAGTACTTC.

The rearrangement joins TRBV5-6 to TRBJ1-2; D is unresolved. The V gene's germline CDR1 is SGHDT and CDR2 YYEEEE. This CDR3 region has 14 residues. Trimming took 1 base from V and 4 from J, leaving 11 bases between them. The CDR3 sequence: CASSLRTRGYGYTF. The CDR3 DNA is TGTGCCAGCAGCTTGAGGACCCGGGGCTATGGCTACACCTTC.

The rearrangement links TRBV2 to TRBJ2-2; D remains ambiguous. The CDR3 sequence is 13 residues long. The germline gives CDR1 SNHLY, CDR2 FYNNEI. The ends were cut back, 8 bases at V and 3 bases at J, with 10 bases in the middle. In nucleotides, the CDR3 is TGTGCCAGCTCATCGACTTACACCGGGGAGCTGTTTTTT. It yields the protein CASSSTYTGELFF.

This clone has only a few counts. The CDR3 DNA follows: TGTGCCAGCAGCCATCGACTAGCGGGAGTTGGAGAGACCCAGTACTTC. The encoded protein is CASSHRLAGVGETQYF. The rearrangement joins TRBV7-8 to TRBJ2-5; 12 bases fit TRBD2. J was trimmed by 4 bases and V by 5 bases; bases with no gene match: 8. The germline V gene has CDR1 SGHVS and CDR2 FQNEAQ. CDR3 length equals 16 residues.

Only a few counts were recorded for this clone. The rearrangement uses TRBV7-9 and TRBJ1-2; 10 nucleotides agree with TRBD1. Germline CDR1 SEHNR, CDR2 FQNEAQ (reference sequence). CDR3 length: 12 amino acids. The trim removed 5 bases at V and 9 bases at J, leaving 3 bases unmatched. This chain's CDR3 is CASSGQGGSYTF. CDR3 in DNA: TGTGCCAGCAGCGGACAGGGGGGCAGCTACACCTTC.

The chain recombines TRBV6-5 with TRBJ1-2; TRBD1 matches 8 bases. The germline V gene has CDR1 MNHEY and CDR2 SVGAGI. J lost 8 bases, V lost 2 bases, and 10 bases had no gene match. The CDR3 consists of 15 residues. CDR3 loop: CASSYRRRTGWGYTF. The CDR3 coding sequence is TGTGCCAGCAGTTACCGTCGACGGACAGGGTGGGGCTACACCTTC.